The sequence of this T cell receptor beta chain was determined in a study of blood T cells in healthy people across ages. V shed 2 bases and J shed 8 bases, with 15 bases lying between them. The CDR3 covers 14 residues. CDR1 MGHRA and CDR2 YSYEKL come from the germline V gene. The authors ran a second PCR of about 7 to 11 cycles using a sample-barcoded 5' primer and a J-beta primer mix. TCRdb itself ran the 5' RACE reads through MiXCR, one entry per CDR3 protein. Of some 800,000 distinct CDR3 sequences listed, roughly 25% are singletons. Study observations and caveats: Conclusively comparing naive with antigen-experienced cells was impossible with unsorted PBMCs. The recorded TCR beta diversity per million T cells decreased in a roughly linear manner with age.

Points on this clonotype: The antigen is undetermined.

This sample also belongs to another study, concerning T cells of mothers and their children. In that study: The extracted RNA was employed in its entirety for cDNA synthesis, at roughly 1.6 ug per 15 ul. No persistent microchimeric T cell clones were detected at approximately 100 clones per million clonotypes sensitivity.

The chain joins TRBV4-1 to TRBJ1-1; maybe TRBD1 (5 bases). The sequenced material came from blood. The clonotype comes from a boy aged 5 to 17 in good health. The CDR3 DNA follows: TGCGCCAGCAGCCAACGGGGGACGGCGCGCGAAGCTTTCTTT. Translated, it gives CASSQRGTAREAFF.